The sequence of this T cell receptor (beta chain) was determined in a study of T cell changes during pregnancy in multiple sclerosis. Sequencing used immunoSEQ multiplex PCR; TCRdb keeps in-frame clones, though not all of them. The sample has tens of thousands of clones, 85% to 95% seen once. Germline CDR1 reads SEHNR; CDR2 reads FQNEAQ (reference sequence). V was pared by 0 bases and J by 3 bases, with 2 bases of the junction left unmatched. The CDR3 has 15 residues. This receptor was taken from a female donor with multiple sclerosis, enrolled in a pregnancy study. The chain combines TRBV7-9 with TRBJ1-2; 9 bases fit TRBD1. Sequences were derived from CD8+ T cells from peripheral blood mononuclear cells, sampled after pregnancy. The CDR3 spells CASSLAGQGHYGYTF. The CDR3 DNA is TGTGCCAGCAGCTTAGCAGGACAGGGGCACTATGGCTACACCTTC.